What follows are 28 T cell receptor beta chains derived from one specimen sequenced in a study of blood T cell repertoires in COVID-19. Method: immunoSEQ multiplex PCR; TCRdb's copy keeps in-frame clones and lacks some. The sample lists approximately 240,000 clones, 70% to 90% occurring once. The sequenced material came from peripheral blood. The receptors stem from a woman under 30 who had recovered from COVID-19.

The J gene is TRBJ1-3, the V gene TRBV4-3, with D possibly being TRBD1 (5 bases). The ends were cut back, 0 bases at V and 0 bases at J, with 12 bases in the middle. Germline CDR1 and CDR2: LGHNA and YSLEER. The CDR3 loop spans 17 amino acids. CDR3 sequence: CASSQELYQGSGNTIYF. The CDR3 coding sequence is TGCGCCAGCAGCCAAGAATTGTACCAGGGCTCTGGAAACACCATATATTTT.

The J gene is TRBJ2-7, the V gene TRBV2, with 8 nucleotides matching TRBD1. V lost 8 bases, J lost 0 bases, and 6 bases stayed unmatched. Germline CDR1 and CDR2: SNHLY and FYNNEI. The CDR3 covers 14 residues. Here the CDR3 reads CASHWTGSSYEQYF. CDR3 nucleotides: TGTGCCAGCCACTGGACAGGGAGCTCCTACGAGCAGTACTTC. The whole variable domain, filled in from reference TRBV2 and TRBJ2-7, reads EPEVTQTPSHQVTQMGQEVILRCVPISNHLYFYWYRQILGQKVEFLVSFYNNEISEKSEIFDDQFSVERPDGSNFTLKIRSTKLEDSAMYFCASHWTGSSYEQYFGPGTRLTVT.

The V gene is TRBV9, the J gene TRBJ2-1, with 10 bases lining up with TRBD2. Losses at the gene ends were 4 bases for V and 7 bases for J; bases not matched to a gene: 11. The CDR3 spans 16 residues. Germline V gene data show CDR1 as SGDLS and CDR2 as YYNGEE. As DNA, the CDR3 is TGTGCCAGCAGCCCATTCGGAGCGGGAGGGATAAATGAGCAGTTCTTC. Amino acid sequence: CASSPFGAGGINEQFF.

The chain links TRBV9 to TRBJ2-2; D unresolved. The CDR3 runs to 13 residues. V was pared by 0 bases and J by 6 bases, with 6 bases between. CDR1 is SGDLS, CDR2 YYNGEE, per germline. Written as DNA, the CDR3 is TGTGCCAGCAGCGTAGCGAGATCCGGGGAGCTGTTTTTT. Its protein is CASSVARSGELFF.

The J gene is TRBJ2-3, the V gene TRBV28; 10 positions agree with TRBD2. J gave up 0 bases and V 6 bases, and 3 bases lay outside the gene matches. CDR1 and CDR2 (germline): MDHEN, SYDVKM. The CDR3 spans 15 residues. CDR3 nucleotides: TGTGCCAGCAGCCAGACTAGCGGGAGCACAGATACGCAGTATTTT. Protein: CASSQTSGSTDTQYF.

This chain uses TRBV11-2 with TRBJ1-4; D is ambiguous. Trimming pared 1 base from V and 8 bases from J, leaving 8 bases between. This CDR3 is 13 amino acids long. CDR1 and CDR2 from the germline V gene are SGHAT and FQNNGV. CDR3 sequence (DNA): TGTGCCAGCAGCTTAGCGGCAGCGGAAAAACTGTTTTTT. The encoded protein is CASSLAAAEKLFF.

The CDR3 protein is CASRTSGNEQFF. The CDR3 coding sequence is TGTGCCAGCCGGACTAGTGGAAATGAGCAGTTCTTC. The rearrangement uses TRBV4-2 and TRBJ2-1; 7 bases match TRBD2. V lost 8 bases, J lost 7 bases, and 5 bases stayed unmatched. CDR1 is LGHNA and CDR2 is YNFKEQ in the germline V gene. This CDR3 is 12 amino acids long.

The chain employs TRBV7-3 and TRBJ2-5; D may be TRBD2 (5 bases). V was pared by 5 bases and J by 2 bases, with 9 bases between. The CDR3 is 13 residues long. The V gene's germline CDR1 is SGHTA and CDR2 FQGTGA. The CDR3 sequence is CASSRTFQETQYF. The CDR3 coding sequence is TGTGCCAGCAGCCGGACTTTTCAAGAGACCCAGTACTTC.

This chain connects TRBV19 to TRBJ1-5; D is undetermined. This CDR3 is 12 amino acids long. V lost 5 bases and J 8 bases, leaving 10 bases between the germline ends. Per the germline V gene, CDR1 is LNHDA and CDR2 is SQIVND (reference sequence). CDR3 sequence: CASSGEIKPQHF. CDR3 nucleotides: TGTGCCAGTAGTGGGGAGATCAAGCCCCAGCATTTT. The full variable domain, completed using reference TRBV19 and TRBJ1-5, is DGGITQSPKYLFRKEGQNVTLSCEQNLNHDAMYWYRQDPGQGLRLIYYSQIVNDFQKGDIAEGYSVSREKKESFPLTVTSAQKNPTAFYLCASSGEIKPQHFGDGTRLSIL.

The chain is built from TRBV3-1 (or the pseudogene TRBV3-2) and TRBJ2-7, with 8 nucleotides matching TRBD2. V dropped 6 bases and J dropped 8; count of bases not matched to a gene: 9. Germline V gene data show CDR1 as LGHDT and CDR2 as YNNKEL (reference sequence). The CDR3 has 13 amino acids. CDR3 protein: CASRAGGEDKQYF. Here the CDR3 DNA reads TGTGCCAGCAGGGCGGGGGGAGAGGATAAGCAGTACTTC.

The J gene is TRBJ1-2, the V gene TRBV21-1. TRBV21-1 is annotated as a pseudogene. The CDR3 covers 11 residues. The CDR3 nucleotides read TGTGCCAGCCACCGGGGATATGGCTACACCTTC. Encoded protein: CASHRGYGYTF.

The chain is built from TRBV3-1 (or the pseudogene TRBV3-2) and TRBJ2-6; no firm D call. The CDR3 covers 17 residues. Per germline, CDR1 LGHDT and CDR2 YNNKEL (reference sequence). Trimming stripped 6 bases from V and 0 bases from J, with 15 bases between. The CDR3 protein is CASSSTGSSSGANVLTF. In nucleotides, the CDR3 is TGTGCCAGCAGTTCGACCGGGTCCAGCTCTGGGGCCAACGTCCTGACTTTC.

The chain employs TRBV7-2 and TRBJ2-1, with 12 bases aligning to TRBD2. The length of the CDR3 is 15 residues. CDR1 and CDR2 (germline): SGHTA, FQGNSA. J gave up 10 bases and V 1 base, and 5 bases lay outside the gene matches. CDR3 region: CASSLELAGGGEQFF. CDR3 DNA: TGTGCCAGCAGCTTAGAACTAGCGGGAGGTGGGGAGCAGTTCTTC.

The gene calls are TRBV12-5 and TRBJ1-2; D call uncertain. V dropped 0 bases and J dropped 5 bases, with 19 bases sitting between them. This CDR3 comprises 17 residues. CDR1 is LGHNT and CDR2 is FRNRAP in the germline V gene. CDR3 sequence: CASGLVVSQSVRYGYTF. Here the CDR3 DNA reads TGTGCTAGTGGTTTGGTAGTAAGTCAGAGCGTCCGGTATGGCTACACCTTC.

The CDR3, as DNA: TGTGCCAGCAGTTACTCGAGGAGGGGGACCCAGTACTTC. It is translated as CASSYSRRGTQYF. J is TRBJ2-5 and V is TRBV6-2 or TRBV6-3; D possibly corresponds to TRBD2 (6 bases). The germline V gene encodes CDR1 MNHEY and CDR2 SVGEGT. The CDR3 covers 13 residues. Trimming pared 0 bases from V and 7 bases from J, leaving 9 bases between.

The gene calls are TRBV15 and TRBJ2-1, with a tentative D call TRBD1 (5 bases). This CDR3 is 13 amino acids long. V lost 1 base and J lost 12, with 13 bases in between. CDR1 and CDR2 (germline): LNHNV, YYDKDF (reference sequence). The CDR3 loop reads CATSRGRGQLQFF. The CDR3 DNA reads TGTGCCACCAGCAGAGGTCGCGGACAATTGCAGTTCTTC.

The chain uses TRBV27 and TRBJ2-3; D possibly corresponds to TRBD2 (6 bases). There are 17 residues in the CDR3. Germline V CDR1 and CDR2: MNHEY, SMNVEV (reference sequence). Trimming removed 0 bases from V and 4 bases from J, with 17 bases in between. The CDR3 spells CASSLSPRLVSPDTQYF. CDR3 in DNA: TGTGCCAGCAGTTTATCGCCCAGACTAGTTAGCCCAGATACGCAGTATTTT.

V usage is TRBV19 and J usage is TRBJ2-7; the match to TRBD2 covers 10 bases. Trimming cost V 5 bases and J 0 bases; bases outside gene matches: 4. CDR1 is LNHDA, CDR2 SQIVND, per germline (reference sequence). The CDR3 is made up of 15 amino acids. CDR3 protein: CASSVASGSSYEQYF. CDR3 in DNA: TGTGCCAGTAGTGTTGCTAGCGGGAGCTCCTACGAGCAGTACTTC. Full variable domain (missing parts from reference TRBV19 and TRBJ2-7): DGGITQSPKYLFRKEGQNVTLSCEQNLNHDAMYWYRQDPGQGLRLIYYSQIVNDFQKGDIAEGYSVSREKKESFPLTVTSAQKNPTAFYLCASSVASGSSYEQYFGPGTRLTVT.

The chain employs TRBV14 and TRBJ1-2; 7 nucleotides align to TRBD1. V was clipped by 4 bases and J by 8 bases; unmatched bases: 7. The CDR3 spans 13 residues. CDR1 SGHDN and CDR2 FVKESK come from the germline V gene. The CDR3 here is CASSPHRTGGYTF. CDR3 DNA: TGTGCCAGCAGCCCCCATAGGACAGGCGGCTACACCTTC.

The chain couples TRBV28 to TRBJ1-5; TRBD1 might be the D (5 bases). The V end was cut by 3 bases, the J end by 0 bases, with 18 bases between. The V gene's germline CDR1 is MDHEN and CDR2 SYDVKM. This CDR3 region has 18 residues. The CDR3 region has the DNA TGTGCCAGCAGTTTTATAGGGGCAGGCGGCAATAGCAATCAGCCCCAGCATTTT. It specifies CASSFIGAGGNSNQPQHF. Full variable domain (missing parts from reference TRBV28 and TRBJ1-5): DVKVTQSSRYLVKRTGEKVFLECVQDMDHENMFWYRQDPGLGLRLIYFSYDVKMKEKGDIPEGYSVSREKKERFSLILESASTNQTSMYLCASSFIGAGGNSNQPQHFGDGTRLSIL.

The CDR3 DNA reads as TGTGCCTGGAGTGTCCCCGCAGAGAGAGGTGAAAAACTGTTTTTT. Encoded protein: CAWSVPAERGEKLFF. This sequence joins TRBV30 and TRBJ1-4, with unresolved D. V was cut by 0 bases and J by 7 bases, with 15 bases left in between. The CDR3 spans 15 residues. Per the germline V gene, CDR1 is GTSNPN and CDR2 is SVGIG (reference sequence).

The rearrangement joins TRBV6-5 to TRBJ2-7; 7 positions agree with TRBD1. Germline V gene sequence: CDR1 MNHEY, CDR2 SVGAGI. V shed 10 bases and J 7 bases; nucleotides not matched to a gene: 10. This CDR3 is 12 amino acids long. The CDR3 DNA is TGTGCCACCAACAGGGGACCCAGGGAGCAGTACTTC. Its translation is CATNRGPREQYF.

The J gene is TRBJ1-1, the V gene TRBV5-4; TRBD1 aligns across 9 bases. V was pared by 3 bases and J by 4 bases, with 7 bases of the junction left unmatched. The CDR3 length is 15 residues. Germline values: CDR1 SGHNT, CDR2 YYREEE (reference sequence). The CDR3 here is CASSSGGQGATEAFF. CDR3 coding DNA: TGTGCCAGCAGCTCGGGGGGACAGGGTGCCACTGAAGCTTTCTTT.

The chain joins TRBV29-1 to TRBJ1-1, with a weak D call TRBD1 (6 bases). There are 11 residues in the CDR3. With 4 bases removed from V and 5 bases from J, the gap between germline ends came to 8 bases. Germline V lookup: CDR1 SQVTM, CDR2 ANQGSEA. The CDR3, as DNA: TGCAGCGTTGCAAGGGGGACTGAAGCTTTCTTT. Translated, it gives CSVARGTEAFF.

This chain uses TRBV6-6 with TRBJ1-1; 7 positions agree with TRBD1. Looked up from germline, CDR1 is MNHNY and CDR2 is SVGAGI (reference sequence). V shed 9 bases, J shed 6 bases, and the junction held 10 bases outside the gene matches. This CDR3 region has 13 residues. This CDR3 is CASFDRVKAEAFF. The CDR3 nucleotides read TGTGCCAGTTTCGACAGGGTCAAAGCTGAAGCTTTCTTT.

The rearrangement uses TRBV9 and TRBJ2-5; 8 nucleotides agree with TRBD2. Trimming at V came to 3 bases and at J to 3 bases, leaving 16 bases not matched to a gene. The CDR3 is made up of 18 amino acids. Germline loops: CDR1 SGDLS, CDR2 YYNGEE. The CDR3 here is CASSGRGGIAGPEETQYF. The CDR3 DNA reads TGTGCCAGCAGCGGGAGGGGAGGAATAGCGGGACCGGAAGAGACCCAGTACTTC.

The chain uses TRBV4-2 and TRBJ2-1; 10 bases agree with TRBD2. The CDR3 sequence is 16 residues long. Germline V CDR1 and CDR2: LGHNA, YNFKEQ. The J segment lost 9 bases and the V segment lost 3 bases, leaving 11 bases of the junction unmatched. The CDR3 loop reads CASSQGAGGQVFEQFF. CDR3 nucleotide sequence: TGTGCCAGCAGCCAGGGAGCGGGAGGGCAGGTTTTTGAGCAGTTCTTC.

The genes are TRBV3-1 (or the pseudogene TRBV3-2) and TRBJ2-5; D not certain. The V gene's germline CDR1 is LGHDT and CDR2 YNNKEL (reference sequence). With 0 bases removed from V and 5 bases from J, the gap between germline ends came to 7 bases. This CDR3 contains 13 residues. This chain's CDR3 is CASSQDTEETQYF. The CDR3 DNA is TGTGCCAGCAGCCAAGATACGGAGGAGACCCAGTACTTC.